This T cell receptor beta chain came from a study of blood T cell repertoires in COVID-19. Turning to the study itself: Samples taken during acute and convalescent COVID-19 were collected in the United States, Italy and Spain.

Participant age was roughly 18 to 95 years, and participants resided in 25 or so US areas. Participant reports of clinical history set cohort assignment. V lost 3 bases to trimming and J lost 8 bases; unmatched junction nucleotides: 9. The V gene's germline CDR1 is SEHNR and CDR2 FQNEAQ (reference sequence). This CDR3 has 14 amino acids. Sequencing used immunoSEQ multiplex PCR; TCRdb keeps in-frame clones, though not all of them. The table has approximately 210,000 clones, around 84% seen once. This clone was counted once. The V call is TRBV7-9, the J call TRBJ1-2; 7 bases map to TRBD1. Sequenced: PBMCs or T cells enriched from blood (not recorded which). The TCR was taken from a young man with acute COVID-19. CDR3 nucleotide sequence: TGTGCCAGCAGCTTGTCGGAGGGGGCGCGAGGCTACACCTTC. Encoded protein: CASSLSEGARGYTF.